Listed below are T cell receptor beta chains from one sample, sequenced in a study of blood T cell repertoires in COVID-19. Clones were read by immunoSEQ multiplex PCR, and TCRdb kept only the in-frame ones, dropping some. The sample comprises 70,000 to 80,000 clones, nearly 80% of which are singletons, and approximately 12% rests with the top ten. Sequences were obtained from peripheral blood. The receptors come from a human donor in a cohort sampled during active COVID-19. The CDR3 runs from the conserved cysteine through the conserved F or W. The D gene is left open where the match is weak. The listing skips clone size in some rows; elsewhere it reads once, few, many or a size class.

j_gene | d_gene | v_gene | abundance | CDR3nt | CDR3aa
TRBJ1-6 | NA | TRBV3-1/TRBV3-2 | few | TGTGCCAGCAGCCAAGATCCGGGGGACCATAATTCACCCCTCCACTTT | CASSQDPGDHNSPLHF
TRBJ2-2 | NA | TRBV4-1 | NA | TGCGCCAGCAGCCAAGATGGCGGGAACCCCCTTTACACCGGGGAGCTGTTTTTT | CASSQDGGNPLYTGELFF
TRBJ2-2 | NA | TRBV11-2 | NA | TGTGCCAGCAGCTTCCGACGGGAGAACACCGGGGAGCTGTTTTTT | CASSFRRENTGELFF
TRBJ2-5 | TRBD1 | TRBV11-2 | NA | TGTGCCAGCAGCTTTCAAACAGGACAGGGGCGGGAGACCCAGTACTTC | CASSFQTGQGRETQYF
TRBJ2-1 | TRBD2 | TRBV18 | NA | TGTGCCAGCTCACCAACTAGCGGGAGGCAGTTCTTC | CASSPTSGRQFF
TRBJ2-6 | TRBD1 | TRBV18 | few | TGTGCCAGCTCACGTACAGGGGGCTCTGGGGCCAACGTCCTGACTTTC | CASSRTGGSGANVLTF
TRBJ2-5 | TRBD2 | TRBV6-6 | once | TGTGCCAGCGGGGGGGTCCGGGGGAAGACCCAGTACTTC | CASGGVRGKTQYF
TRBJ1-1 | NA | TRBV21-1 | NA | TGTGCCAGCAGTCCCTGGGGGGGCACTGAAGCTTTCTTT | CASSPWGGTEAFF
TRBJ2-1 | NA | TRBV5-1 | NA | TGCGCCAGCAGCTCCCCTCCGAAGAGGGGGGGGTCCTACAATGAGCAGTTCTTC | CASSSPPKRGGSYNEQFF
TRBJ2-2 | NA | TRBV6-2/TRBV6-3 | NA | TGTGCCAGCAGTTACAGCAGGGGCACCGGGGAGCTGTTTTTT | CASSYSRGTGELFF
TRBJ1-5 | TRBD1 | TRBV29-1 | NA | TGCAGCGTGGGGACAGCTAATCAGCCCCAGCATTTT | CSVGTANQPQHF
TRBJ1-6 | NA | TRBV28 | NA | TGTGCCAGCAGCCCCGATGCGGGGGAGAGGTCACCCCTCCACTTT | CASSPDAGERSPLHF
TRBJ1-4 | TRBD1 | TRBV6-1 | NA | TGTGCCAGCAGTGAACCGGGACAGGGGGCTCCCAAACTGTTTTTT | CASSEPGQGAPKLFF
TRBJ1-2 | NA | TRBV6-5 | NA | TGTGCCAGCAGCCGGGGGGGCGCGAATGGCTACACCTTC | CASSRGGANGYTF
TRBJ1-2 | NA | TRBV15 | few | TGTGCCACCAGCAGAGATCACGGACAGCATGGCTACACCTTC | CATSRDHGQHGYTF